These 28 T cell receptor beta chains were sequenced from one sample in a study of T-cell memory formation after mild COVID-19. From the 5' RACE reads, TCRdb called clonotypes with MiXCR, one entry per CDR3 protein. The data hold 130,000 to 150,000 distinct CDR3 sequences, with about 6.1% observed a single time. Specimen: PBMCs or a T cell subset sorted from them (not recorded which). These receptors came from an adult woman who had mild COVID-19 (a few samples of this study predate the infection). Cell type and time point are not known.

This clonotype showed up just a few times. V usage is TRBV9 and J usage is TRBJ2-5, with 8 bases matching TRBD2. Germline V CDR1 and CDR2: SGDLS, YYNGEE. The CDR3 consists of 19 residues. Germline trimming cut 4 bases from V and 2 bases from J; bases unmatched to any gene: 19. In DNA form, the CDR3 reads TGTGCCAGCAGCTTTCGCCCCGGGCGGGGGGCCGGTGGACAAGAGACCCAGTACTTC. Translating gives CASSFRPGRGAGGQETQYF.

The chain combines TRBV6-2 or TRBV6-3 with TRBJ1-2, with D unclear. Germline lookup yields CDR1 MNHEY and CDR2 SVGEGT. CDR3 length equals 12 residues. V lost 2 bases and J lost 4, with 5 bases in between. CDR3: CASSYVGYGYTF. The CDR3 DNA reads TGTGCCAGCAGTTACGTGGGCTATGGCTACACCTTC.

This clonotype occurred many times. V is TRBV20-1 and J is TRBJ1-5; D remains unclear. The V end was cut by 3 bases, the J end by 5 bases, with 11 bases between. The germline V gene has CDR1 DFQATT and CDR2 SNEGSKA (reference sequence). This CDR3 has 13 residues. In DNA form, the CDR3 reads TGCAGTGCTAGGGATGCGAGGGATCAGCCCCAGCATTTT. Residues: CSARDARDQPQHF.

This clonotype was seen at least ten times. The CDR3 spells CASSTWTSGPYEQYF. Here the CDR3 DNA reads TGTGCCAGCAGCACATGGACTAGCGGCCCCTACGAGCAGTACTTC. The V and J genes are TRBV7-2 and TRBJ2-7; TRBD2 aligns across 10 bases. CDR1 and CDR2 (germline): SGHTA, FQGNSA. The CDR3 runs to 15 residues. The junction had 6 bases not matched to a gene; V was cut back by 5 bases and J by 2 bases.

This clonotype has ten or more counts. The chain links TRBV6-1 to TRBJ2-7; a possible D gene is TRBD1 (5 bases). The CDR3 spans 16 residues. Trimming removed 1 base from V and 4 bases from J, with 17 bases in between. Germline V gene lookup returns CDR1 MNHNS and CDR2 SASEGT. The CDR3 protein is CASSEEGPGSLYEQYF. In DNA form, the CDR3 reads TGTGCCAGCAGTGAAGAGGGGCCAGGGTCTCTTTACGAGCAGTACTTC.

The rearrangement links TRBV5-1 to TRBJ1-1, with 12 bases fitting TRBD1. This CDR3 is 19 amino acids long. Losses at the gene ends were 2 bases for V and 4 bases for J; bases not matched to a gene: 15. Germline loops: CDR1 SGHRS, CDR2 YFSETQ. Written as DNA, the CDR3 is TGCGCCAGCAGCTTTAGTAGGCCCGGGACAGGGGGCGGAATCACTGAAGCTTTCTTT. It specifies CASSFSRPGTGGGITEAFF.

This clonotype has just a few counts. The chain uses TRBV6-2 or TRBV6-3 and TRBJ1-1; tentative D call: TRBD1 (6 bases). The CDR3 covers 13 residues. Trimming stripped 1 base from V and 7 bases from J, with 10 bases between. Germline V lookup: CDR1 MNHEY, CDR2 SVGEGT. The CDR3 DNA follows: TGTGCCAGCAGTTACTTAGGACAGAATGAAGCTTTCTTT. Amino acid sequence: CASSYLGQNEAFF.

The sample holds a few counts of this clonotype. The genes are TRBV6-2 or TRBV6-3 and TRBJ1-1, with 8 bases lining up with TRBD1. Germline loops: CDR1 MNHEY, CDR2 SVGEGT. The CDR3 covers 18 residues. Trimming cost V 5 bases and J 2 bases; bases outside gene matches: 16. The CDR3: CASSPRDRLIKSNTEAFF. In nucleotides, the CDR3 is TGTGCCAGCAGTCCCCGGGACAGGTTGATAAAATCAAACACTGAAGCTTTCTTT.

This clonotype was seen only a few times. The V and J genes are TRBV7-2 and TRBJ2-2, with 8 bases matching TRBD1. Per germline, CDR1 SGHTA and CDR2 FQGNSA. This CDR3 is 14 amino acids long. Unmatched junction bases numbered 6, after V lost 6 bases and J lost 6 bases. The CDR3 protein is CASSQDRDAGELFF. In DNA, the CDR3 is TGTGCCAGCAGTCAGGACAGGGACGCCGGGGAGCTGTTTTTT.

The V gene is TRBV27, the J gene TRBJ1-1, with D possibly TRBD1 on 6 matching bases. Looked up from germline, CDR1 is MNHEY and CDR2 is SMNVEV (reference sequence). V lost 7 bases, J lost 7 bases, and 22 bases lay in between. The CDR3 totals 15 residues. The CDR3 spells CASIRKDSSLIEAFF. The CDR3 DNA reads TGTGCCAGCATCCGAAAGGACAGCTCCCTTATTGAAGCTTTCTTT.

This clonotype was observed a handful of times. V is TRBV20-1 and J is TRBJ2-1, with 7 bases that match TRBD1. Per germline, CDR1 DFQATT and CDR2 SNEGSKA (reference sequence). The CDR3 contains 15 residues. Germline trimming cut 0 bases from V and 8 bases from J; bases unmatched to any gene: 10. The CDR3 protein is CSARDLDRGGHEQFF. In DNA, the CDR3 is TGCAGTGCTAGAGATTTGGATCGAGGGGGCCATGAGCAGTTCTTC.

This clonotype has a handful of counts. Written as DNA, the CDR3 is TGTGCCACCAGTGACCGGGGCCATTTTACCTTTAACAATGAGCAGTTCTTC. Protein product: CATSDRGHFTFNNEQFF. The rearrangement joins TRBV24-1 to TRBJ2-1; the D gene could be TRBD1 or TRBD2 (5 bases each). V lost 4 bases and J 5 bases, leaving 20 bases between the germline ends. The germline gives CDR1 KGHDR, CDR2 SFDVKD. There are 17 residues in the CDR3.

Many counts were recorded for this clonotype. This sequence joins TRBV9 and TRBJ2-5, with unresolved D. The CDR3 has 14 amino acids. Germline CDR1 is SGDLS and CDR2 is YYNGEE. V dropped 0 bases and J dropped 1 base, with 7 bases sitting between them. CDR3 sequence: CASSVGTTQETQYF. The CDR3 DNA reads TGTGCCAGCAGCGTAGGGACCACCCAAGAGACCCAGTACTTC. The variable domain in full, completed from reference TRBV9 and TRBJ2-5, reads DSGVTQTPKHLITATGQRVTLRCSPRSGDLSVYWYQQSLDQGLQFLIQYYNGEERAKGNILERFSAQQFPDLHSELNLSSLELGDSALYFCASSVGTTQETQYFGPGTRLLVL.

This clonotype was seen repeatedly, ten times or more. The chain is built from TRBV7-2 and TRBJ2-1; 8 positions agree with TRBD2. CDR3 length: 15 residues. From germline, CDR1 is SGHTA and CDR2 FQGNSA. V was clipped by 1 base and J by 7 bases; unmatched bases: 6. The CDR3 loop reads CASSLGGSGGNEQFF. For the CDR3, the DNA is TGTGCCAGCAGCTTAGGGGGTTCGGGAGGGAATGAGCAGTTCTTC.

This chain joins TRBV7-6 and TRBJ1-2; possibly TRBD1 for D (6 bases). The CDR3 is 13 amino acids. CDR1 and CDR2 from the germline V gene are SGHVS and FNYEAQ. Trimming stripped 3 bases from V and 10 bases from J, with 15 bases between. CDR3 residues: CASSFTGLGDYTF. Written as DNA, the CDR3 is TGTGCCAGCAGCTTCACAGGGCTCGGTGACTACACCTTC.

This clonotype was found many times. This chain uses TRBV6-1 with TRBJ1-6, with 10 bases that match TRBD1. V lost 5 bases and J lost 6; bases outside the gene matches: 7. CDR1 is MNHNS, CDR2 SASEGT, per germline. This CDR3 region has 16 residues. The DNA for the CDR3 is TGTGCCAGCAGTTTGCCGGGACAGGGGACTAATTCACCCCTCCACTTT. Translation gives CASSLPGQGTNSPLHF.

This clonotype has at least ten counts. The J gene is TRBJ2-2, the V gene TRBV5-5; TRBD2 is a possible D gene (5 bases). Deletions cut 7 bases from V and 6 bases from J, with 19 bases between. The CDR3 is 15 amino acids. The V gene's germline CDR1 is SGHKS and CDR2 YYEKEE (reference sequence). CDR3 nucleotide sequence: TGTGCCAGCCTAGCCCTCACGGGGAAACCCGGGGAGCTGTTTTTT. It specifies CASLALTGKPGELFF.

The rearrangement joins TRBV20-1 to TRBJ1-1; D unresolved. The germline V and J ends were trimmed by 6 bases and 1 base, with 18 bases remaining between them. The CDR3 is 15 residues long. CDR1 is DFQATT and CDR2 is SNEGSKA in the germline V gene (reference sequence). DNA of the CDR3: TGCAGTGCCAAATATCGGGAGGTGGAGAACACTGAAGCTTTCTTT. It specifies CSAKYREVENTEAFF.

The chain is built from TRBV4-3 and TRBJ1-1; D is possibly TRBD1 (5 bases). Germline V gene lookup returns CDR1 LGHNA and CDR2 YSLEER. The CDR3 is 14 amino acids. Trimming took off 0 bases at V and 8 bases at J, with 13 bases between the two ends. In DNA form, the CDR3 reads TGCGCCAGCAGCCAAGATTCAGGGCCCCAGGAAGCTTTCTTT. It is translated as CASSQDSGPQEAFF.

The sample holds many counts of this clonotype. The gene calls are TRBV24-1 and TRBJ2-4; no clear D gene. CDR1 and CDR2 (germline): KGHDR, SFDVKD. With 0 bases removed from V and 2 bases from J, the gap between germline ends came to 16 bases. The CDR3 contains 18 residues. CDR3 sequence: CATSDLREQRPTKNIQYF. The CDR3 DNA reads as TGTGCCACCAGTGATTTGAGGGAACAGAGGCCAACCAAAAACATTCAGTACTTC.

V usage is TRBV6-6 and J usage is TRBJ1-3; possibly TRBD1 for D (5 bases). The germline gives CDR1 MNHNY, CDR2 SVGAGI (reference sequence). CDR3 length: 15 residues. V was shortened by 5 bases and J by 3 bases, with 14 bases between the two germline ends. Written as DNA, the CDR3 is TGTGCCAGCAGTCACGGGGGGGAAGGTGGAAACACCATATATTTT. Translated: CASSHGGEGGNTIYF.

This clonotype was observed a handful of times. The junction departs from the called germline gene at one end, perhaps through a read error. The V and J genes are TRBV29-1 and TRBJ2-7; maybe TRBD1 (6 bases). This CDR3 is built from 9 residues. CDR1 is SQVTM, CDR2 ANQGSEA, per germline. The CDR3 loop reads CSGPGTRAF. CDR3 coding DNA: TGCAGCGGTCCCGGGACACGAGCCTTC.

In this sample, this clonotype turned up many times. The CDR3 loop reads CSARVGLGLNQPQHF. The CDR3 DNA sequence: TGCAGTGCTAGAGTAGGACTGGGACTCAATCAGCCCCAGCATTTT. The gene calls are TRBV20-1 and TRBJ1-5; TRBD1 is a possible D gene (5 bases). Trimming cost V 1 base and J 3 bases, with 13 bases left between them. Germline V gives CDR1 DFQATT, CDR2 SNEGSKA (reference sequence). The length of the CDR3 is 15 residues.

This clonotype came up many times. V gene TRBV5-1 combines with J gene TRBJ2-3; a possible D gene is TRBD1 (6 bases). There are 15 residues in the CDR3. Germline V gene data show CDR1 as SGHRS and CDR2 as YFSETQ. Trimming stripped 4 bases from V and 1 base from J, with 13 bases between. Here the CDR3 reads CASSLSGVGTDTQYF. The CDR3 DNA sequence: TGCGCCAGCAGCCTTTCAGGGGTCGGCACAGATACGCAGTATTTT.

The chain carries TRBV27 and TRBJ1-1; D call uncertain. The CDR3 has 11 amino acids. Trimming pared 10 bases from V and 0 bases from J, leaving 6 bases between. Germline V gene sequence: CDR1 MNHEY, CDR2 SMNVEV (reference sequence). CDR3 sequence (DNA): TGTGCCACTATCATGAACACTGAAGCTTTCTTT. This sequence encodes CATIMNTEAFF.

This clonotype was counted a few times. J is TRBJ2-5 and V is TRBV7-9; TRBD1 is a possible D gene (5 bases). CDR1 is SEHNR, CDR2 FQNEAQ, per germline (reference sequence). Trimming took 5 bases from V and 2 from J, leaving 15 bases between them. The CDR3 is 15 residues long. The CDR3 protein is CASSNQGFGQETQYF. CDR3 coding DNA: TGTGCCAGCAGCAACCAGGGATTCGGGCAAGAGACCCAGTACTTC.

The rearrangement joins TRBV5-1 to TRBJ1-6; maybe TRBD1 (5 bases). The V end lost 4 bases, the J end lost 9 bases, and 14 bases lay between the germline ends. Germline V CDR1 and CDR2: SGHRS, YFSETQ. This CDR3 region has 14 residues. CDR3 amino acids: CASSPAAGGSPLHF. CDR3 in DNA: TGCGCCAGCAGCCCAGCGGCGGGGGGTTCACCCCTCCACTTT.

This clonotype was recorded many times. This chain uses TRBV18 with TRBJ2-1; unclear D gene. V was pared by 6 bases and J by 0 bases, with 15 bases between. CDR1 and CDR2 (germline): KGHSH, LQKENI. This CDR3 comprises 16 residues. The CDR3, as DNA: TGTGCCAGCTCCAACCCGGGCAGGAGCTCCTACAATGAGCAGTTCTTC. Translated, it gives CASSNPGRSSYNEQFF.